This T cell receptor (beta chain) was profiled in a study of blood T cells in healthy people across ages (dated by TCRdb to about 2015). For context, the study as a whole: Template switching captured roughly one uniquely barcoded TCR beta cDNA molecule per two T cells in model experiments. The study measured age-related changes in TCR beta repertoire diversity using deep sequencing normalized with unique cDNA molecular identifiers. Donors were grouped into four age groups: young (average roughly 17 years), middle-aged (approximately 41), aged (around 66) and long-lived (roughly 80). To avoid experimental bias, donors of different ages were spread randomly across the sequencing lanes. For two donors (one aged 18 to 30 and one aged 80 or older), the study analyzed two additional independent replicas of 1 million unique cDNA reads from the same blood draw.

Library construction relied on 5' RACE. TCRdb shows the sequencer as Illumina HiSeq 2500. A second 7 to 11 cycle PCR used a sample-barcoded 5' primer and a J-beta primer mix. Each TCR beta cDNA molecule received a unique molecular identifier from a template-switch 5' adaptor carrying 12 random nucleotides. Each sample yielded at least 3 million CDR3-containing paired-end reads. First-strand cDNA was synthesized from all RNA with the Mint cDNA synthesis kit, primed by a TRBC-specific oligonucleotide. All cDNA was treated with uracil-DNA glycosylase and then went through a first 18-cycle PCR with the universal primers M1SS and BC2_uni_R. Per the original workflow: Each sample was normalized by randomly selecting 1 million high-quality reads, each carrying a distinct molecular identifier. Instead of being binned into consensus sequences, reads with shared molecular identifiers were discarded. MiTCR, run with a Q25 quality threshold and the strictest error-elimination algorithm, handled CDR3 identification, clonotype clustering and error correction. A nonparametric unseen species model using Euler transformation provided a lower-bound estimate of total TCR beta diversity. TCRdb cleaned the public reads at Q25 with fastp, built clones with MiXCR and kept in-frame beta chains. Entries that share a CDR3 protein sequence are merged under the most common genes and DNA. V and J calls and clone size were set by TCRdb, not the authors. In this sample the table shows hundreds of thousands of distinct CDR3 sequences, around 48% of which occur a single time. The ten biggest clones cover roughly an eighth of the sample.

What the authors observed across the whole study: Donor CMV infection status was unknown, potentially confounding age-related changes in expanded clonotypes. Estimates of total diversity based on one million sequenced T cells were regarded as lower bounds and as underestimates. The percentage of naive T cells measured by flow cytometry correlated strongly with observed TCR beta diversity. Observed TCR beta diversity per million T cells fell roughly linearly with age, and a significant reduction was already apparent by age about 43. The long-lived group showed more naive CD4+ T cells, fewer expanded clones and increased TCR diversity than the aged group, suggesting age selection. Because profiling used bulk unsorted PBMCs, naive and antigen-experienced compartments could not be compared conclusively.

The donors were roughly 40 Caucasian individuals from Russia, aged roughly 6 to 95 years, who were systemically healthy. Each donor gave 8.5 to 10 milliliters of peripheral blood, collected into EDTA-treated Vacutainer tubes. Ficoll-Paque density-gradient centrifugation was used to isolate PBMCs, with at least 7 million per sample. Total RNA was extracted from PBMCs with Trizol reagent, with at least 6 micrograms obtained per sample. Naive CD45RAhigh/CD27high T cell percentages were measured by flow cytometry on a PBMC aliquot from every donor. This clonotype was seen a few times. Its antigen target is currently unknown. Per-nucleotide qualities are absent, and no much larger clonotype sits a single base away. The CDR3, from cysteine to phenylalanine, totals 16 residues. The read is trimmed to its CDR3 DNA, 48 bases read in frame from base 1. From the germline V gene, CDR1 is LGHNA and CDR2 is YNFKEQ. V loses 0 bases, J loses 2 bases, and the germline ends lie 10 bases apart.

This TCR derives from a young man in good health. The rearranged segments are TRBV4-2 and TRBJ2-2; 5 matching bases give a weak D call of TRBD2. Sequencing was performed on blood. The DNA sequence follows: TGTGCCAGCAGCCAAGATTTGAGGGAAAACACCGGGGAGCTGTTTTTT. Translated, this is CASSQDLRENTGELFF.